The 10 T cell receptor beta chains listed next were all sequenced from one sample in a study of cytomegalovirus exposure and HLA in healthy donors. Measured with immunoSEQ multiplex PCR; TCRdb has only the in-frame clones, and not every one. The profile shows tens of thousands of clones, roughly 95% of them singletons. Sequencing used PBMCs. The receptors shown here come from a young woman in good health and CMV-seronegative.

The chain couples TRBV4-2 to TRBJ2-7; TRBD1 matches at 10 bases. Germline loops: CDR1 LGHNA, CDR2 YNFKEQ. Unmatched junction bases numbered 2, after V lost 5 bases and J lost 1 base. The CDR3 has 14 amino acids. In nucleotides, the CDR3 is TGTGCCAGCAGCAGACAGGGGGCGTCCTACGAGCAGTACTTC. This codes for CASSRQGASYEQYF.

V is TRBV7-2 and J is TRBJ2-5; 11 bases fit TRBD1. Germline-derived CDR1 and CDR2 are SGHTA and FQGNSA. The CDR3 has 17 amino acids. With V trimmed by 2 bases and J by 2 bases, 7 bases remained unmatched. CDR3 protein: CASSLQTRDRGQETQYF. The CDR3 DNA sequence: TGTGCCAGCAGCTTACAGACCCGGGACAGGGGGCAAGAGACCCAGTACTTC.

The CDR3 spells CASSYSLATSYEQYF. The CDR3 DNA reads as TGTGCCAGCAGTTACTCGTTAGCCACCTCCTACGAGCAGTACTTC. The rearrangement uses TRBV6-5 and TRBJ2-7; D call uncertain. The V and J ends lost 0 bases and 0 bases respectively, with 9 bases between them. The CDR3 length is 15 residues. CDR1 and CDR2 (germline): MNHEY, SVGAGI.

DNA of the CDR3: TGTGCCAGCAGTTTAGGCCCGGGGGGGGGCAGTGTGGCAGATACGCAGTATTTT. It yields the protein CASSLGPGGGSVADTQYF. The rearrangement links TRBV28 to TRBJ2-3, with 8 bases aligning to TRBD2. Per germline, CDR1 MDHEN and CDR2 SYDVKM. The J segment lost 4 bases and the V segment lost 2 bases, leaving 14 bases of the junction unmatched. CDR3 length equals 18 residues.

The J gene is TRBJ2-7, the V gene TRBV5-4; tentative D call: TRBD2 (5 bases). The V and J ends lost 0 bases and 3 bases respectively, with 19 bases between them. This CDR3 is built from 17 residues. The germline V gene has CDR1 SGHNT and CDR2 YYREEE (reference sequence). This chain's CDR3 is CASSLAPRGNLRYEQYF. The CDR3 bases are TGTGCCAGCAGCTTGGCCCCCCGGGGTAATCTCCGCTACGAGCAGTACTTC.

The chain carries TRBV28 and TRBJ2-7, with D unresolved. Germline V gene lookup returns CDR1 MDHEN and CDR2 SYDVKM. V was pared by 2 bases and J by 6 bases, with 17 bases between. The CDR3 totals 15 residues. The DNA for the CDR3 is TGTGCCAGCAGTTTAGGCAACAACCCCCCCCGCGAGCAGTACTTC. Translation gives CASSLGNNPPREQYF.

The chain uses TRBV7-2 and TRBJ2-2, with unresolved D. The length of the CDR3 is 15 residues. V lost 5 bases and J lost 5, with 15 bases in between. CDR1 is SGHTA, CDR2 FQGNSA, per germline. Written as DNA, the CDR3 is TGTGCCAGCAGCCCCACCACGGTATTAACCGGGGAGCTGTTTTTT. Its protein product is CASSPTTVLTGELFF.

The V and J genes are TRBV10-3 and TRBJ2-1; the match to TRBD2 covers 11 bases. J gave up 0 bases and V 7 bases, and 5 bases lay outside the gene matches. The V gene's germline CDR1 is ENHRY and CDR2 SYGVKD. The CDR3 runs to 16 residues. The CDR3 here is CAIMGTSGSSYNEQFF. The CDR3 coding sequence is TGTGCCATCATGGGGACTAGCGGAAGCTCCTACAATGAGCAGTTCTTC.

The V and J genes are TRBV19 and TRBJ1-4; the D gene is possibly TRBD1 (6 bases). The CDR3 is 14 amino acids. Trimming removed 10 bases at V and 5 bases at J, with 17 bases between. CDR1 and CDR2 (germline): LNHDA, SQIVND (reference sequence). CDR3 sequence: CATHPGQGNEKLFF. The CDR3 DNA is TGTGCCACTCACCCGGGGCAGGGGAATGAAAAACTGTTTTTT.

In its sample, this clone was seen once. J is TRBJ2-7 and V is TRBV5-8; possible D gene TRBD1, 6 bases. V lost 0 bases and J 6 bases, leaving 19 bases between the germline ends. CDR3 length: 16 amino acids. The germline gives CDR1 SGHTS, CDR2 YDEGEE. The CDR3 loop is CASSLAFYGGPGEQYF. The CDR3 bases are TGTGCCAGCAGCTTGGCCTTTTATGGGGGCCCGGGCGAGCAGTACTTC. Full variable domain (outside the CDR3, taken from reference TRBV5-8 and TRBJ2-7): EAGVTQSPTHLIKTRGQQATLRCSPISGHTSVYWYQQALGLGLQFLLWYDEGEERNRGNFPPRFSGRQFPNYSSELNVNALELEDSALYLCASSLAFYGGPGEQYFGPGTRLTVT.